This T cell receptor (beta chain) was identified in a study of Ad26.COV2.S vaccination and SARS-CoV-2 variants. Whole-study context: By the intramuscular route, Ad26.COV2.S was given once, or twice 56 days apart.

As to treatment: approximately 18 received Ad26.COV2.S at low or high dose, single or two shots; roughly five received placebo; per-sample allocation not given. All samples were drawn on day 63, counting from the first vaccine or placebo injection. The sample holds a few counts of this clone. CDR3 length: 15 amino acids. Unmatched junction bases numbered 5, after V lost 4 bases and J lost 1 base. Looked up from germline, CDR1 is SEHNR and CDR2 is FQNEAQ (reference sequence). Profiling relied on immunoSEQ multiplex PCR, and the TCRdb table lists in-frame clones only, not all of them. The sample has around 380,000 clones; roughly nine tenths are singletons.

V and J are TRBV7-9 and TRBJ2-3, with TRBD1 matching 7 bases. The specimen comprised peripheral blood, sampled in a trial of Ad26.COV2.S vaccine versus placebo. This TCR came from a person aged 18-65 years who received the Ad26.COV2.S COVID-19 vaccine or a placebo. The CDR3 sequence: CASSSQGLGTDTQYF. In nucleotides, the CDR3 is TGTGCCAGCAGCTCACAGGGGTTGGGCACAGATACGCAGTATTTT.